The sequence of this TCR beta chain was determined in a study of blood T cell repertoires in COVID-19. Clones were sequenced by immunoSEQ multiplex PCR, and TCRdb holds only the in-frame ones, with some missing. The table has around 390,000 clones, around nine tenths seen once. Germline CDR1 MNHNS, CDR2 SASEGT. The CDR3 runs 15 residues. Trimming cost V 3 bases and J 2 bases; bases outside gene matches: 0. The study drew participants aged about 18 to 95 years from 20 to 30 US areas. Clinical history as reported by participants underpinned cohort assignment. Donors of Cohort 3 who recovered were those that had two negative PCRs, clearance, or symptom resolution.

The sequencing input was PBMCs or T cells enriched from blood (not recorded which). The sequence was obtained from a woman between 50 and 59 years old who had recovered from COVID-19. This chain joins TRBV6-1 and TRBJ2-6; TRBD1 agrees at 8 bases. The CDR3 here is CASSEDRAGANVLTF. In nucleotides, the CDR3 is TGTGCCAGCAGTGAGGACAGGGCTGGGGCCAACGTCCTGACTTTC.